These T cell receptor beta chains were read from a single sample in a study of blood T cells in healthy people across ages. TCRdb re-derived calls from the 5' RACE reads in MiXCR, one entry per CDR3 protein. The sample lists about 720,000 distinct CDR3 sequences; 22% were seen once. Specimen: blood. These receptors were collected from a man aged 65-85 years in good health. CDR3s include the opening cysteine and the closing phenylalanine or tryptophan. D genes are given only for firm matches. A row's size may be missing; if present it is once, few, many or a size class.

V: TRBV12-3/TRBV12-4; D: TRBD2; length: 14; size: few; J: TRBJ2-7; CDR3: CASSLSGGLNEQYF; DNA: TGTGCCAGCAGCTTGAGCGGGGGTTTGAACGAGCAGTACTTC
V: TRBV12-3/TRBV12-4; D: .; length: 14; size: .; J: TRBJ2-1; CDR3: CASRRTSLYNEQFF; DNA: TGTGCCAGCAGACGGACCAGCCTTTACAATGAGCAGTTCTTC
V: TRBV20-1; D: TRBD2; length: 14; size: many; J: TRBJ2-3; CDR3: CSAPLAGGQDTQYF; DNA: TGCAGTGCTCCACTAGCGGGAGGTCAAGATACGCAGTATTTT
V: TRBV7-6; D: TRBD1; length: 18; size: .; J: TRBJ1-5; CDR3: CVSSLVPPGRGGNQPQHF; DNA: TGTGTCAGCAGCTTAGTTCCCCCGGGCAGGGGGGGCAATCAGCCCCAGCATTTT
V: TRBV29-1; D: .; length: 13; size: .; J: TRBJ2-1; CDR3: CSVAAKGYGEQFF; DNA: TGCAGCGTGGCCGCGAAGGGGTACGGTGAGCAGTTCTTC
V: TRBV7-2; D: TRBD2; length: 15; size: .; J: TRBJ2-1; CDR3: CASSLGAGGRNEQFF; DNA: TGTGCCAGCAGCTTAGGGGCGGGAGGGCGGAATGAGCAGTTCTTC
V: TRBV3-1; D: .; length: 14; size: .; J: TRBJ1-2; CDR3: CASSQARPSSDYTF; DNA: TGTGCCAGCAGCCAGGCTAGGCCGTCCAGTGACTACACCTTC
V: TRBV5-1; D: TRBD1; length: 14; size: .; J: TRBJ1-4; CDR3: CASSMTGWDEKLFF; DNA: TGCGCCAGCAGCATGACAGGGTGGGATGAAAAACTGTTTTTT
V: TRBV29-1; D: .; length: 13; size: .; J: TRBJ1-2; CDR3: CSVEYEGPYGYTF; DNA: TGCAGCGTTGAATATGAGGGTCCCTATGGCTACACCTTC
V: TRBV18; D: .; length: 14; size: .; J: TRBJ2-5; CDR3: CASSPRPDQETQYF; DNA: TGTGCCAGCTCACCACGGCCAGACCAAGAGACCCAGTACTTC
V: TRBV7-7; D: .; length: 15; size: .; J: TRBJ2-5; CDR3: CASSSTGLRQETQYF; DNA: TGTGCCAGCAGCTCAACGGGACTCCGCCAAGAGACCCAGTACTTC
V: TRBV28; D: .; length: 15; size: .; J: TRBJ2-3; CDR3: CASSPPIRGGDTQYF; DNA: TGTGCCAGCAGCCCCCCAATTCGAGGGGGAGATACGCAGTATTTT
V: TRBV14; D: .; length: 14; size: .; J: TRBJ1-2; CDR3: CASSRRRQDYGYTF; DNA: TGTGCCAGCAGCCGGCGAAGACAGGACTATGGCTACACCTTC
V: TRBV18; D: TRBD2; length: 15; size: few; J: TRBJ2-1; CDR3: CASSPRLAGEVEQFF; DNA: TGTGCCAGCTCACCAAGACTAGCGGGAGAGGTCGAGCAGTTCTTC
V: TRBV7-2; D: .; length: 13; size: few; J: TRBJ1-1; CDR3: CASSHRTGTEAFF; DNA: TGTGCCAGCAGCCACCGGACGGGAACTGAAGCTTTCTTT
V: TRBV7-6; D: .; length: 13; size: few; J: TRBJ2-3; CDR3: CASSVDVGYTQYF; DNA: TGTGCCAGCAGCGTCGACGTCGGGTATACGCAGTATTTT
V: TRBV20-1; D: .; length: 14; size: .; J: TRBJ2-3; CDR3: CSATIASSTDTQYF; DNA: TGCAGTGCCACTATTGCCTCTAGCACAGATACGCAGTATTTT
V: TRBV7-9; D: TRBD1; length: 15; size: .; J: TRBJ1-4; CDR3: CASSHKQGTNEKLFF; DNA: TGTGCCAGCAGCCACAAACAGGGGACTAATGAAAAACTGTTTTTT
V: TRBV18; D: TRBD1; length: 15; size: .; J: TRBJ2-5; CDR3: CASSPRDRGSETQYF; DNA: TGTGCCAGCTCACCACGAGACAGGGGATCAGAGACCCAGTACTTC
V: TRBV27; D: .; length: 14; size: .; J: TRBJ1-6; CDR3: CASSFTGTNSPLHF; DNA: TGTGCCAGCAGTTTTACAGGGACTAATTCACCCCTCCACTTT
V: TRBV5-5; D: .; length: 16; size: .; J: TRBJ2-5; CDR3: CASSLNPRLGLETQYF; DNA: TGTGCCAGCAGCTTGAACCCGAGGCTAGGTTTGGAGACCCAGTACTTC
V: TRBV29-1; D: .; length: 13; size: .; J: TRBJ2-7; CDR3: CSVYTGLSYEQYF; DNA: TGCAGCGTTTACACTGGGCTCTCCTACGAGCAGTACTTC
V: TRBV20-1; D: .; length: 11; size: .; J: TRBJ2-5; CDR3: CSAVSWETQYF; DNA: TGCAGTGCGGTTAGTTGGGAGACCCAGTACTTC
V: TRBV5-1; D: .; length: 15; size: few; J: TRBJ2-7; CDR3: CASSLGIVATYEQYF; DNA: TGCGCCAGCAGCTTGGGGATTGTAGCGACCTACGAGCAGTACTTC